This T cell receptor (beta chain) was observed in a study of blood T cell repertoires in COVID-19. The overall study: Donors in the United States, Italy and Spain gave samples during acute or convalescent COVID-19. T cells, B-cell-depleted T cells, or PBMCs supplied cDNA or gDNA.

With 3 bases removed from V and 0 bases from J, the gap between germline ends came to 19 bases. Per germline, CDR1 MGHDK and CDR2 SYGVNS. The CDR3 runs to 18 residues. Per the original methods: It was from reference gene primer amplification that nucleated cell counts were estimated. Measured with immunoSEQ multiplex PCR; TCRdb has only the in-frame clones, and not every one. That table is the source of V, J and clone size, and D and trimming were worked out from the DNA. Of 72,000 or so clones in the sample, roughly 82% were seen once. Source material: peripheral blood. The genes are TRBV25-1 and TRBJ2-3; tentative D call: TRBD2 (5 bases). The clonotype was recovered from a man older than 75 with active COVID-19. CDR3 in DNA: TGTGCCAGCAGTGAGCTGAGGGATGGCCCAGCTAGCACAGATACGCAGTATTTT. It yields the protein CASSELRDGPASTDTQYF. Complete variable domain (other parts from reference TRBV25-1 and TRBJ2-3): EADIYQTPRYLVIGTGKKITLECSQTMGHDKMYWYQQDPGMELHLIHYSYGVNSTEKGDLSSESTVSRIRTEHFPLTLESARPSHTSQYLCASSELRDGPASTDTQYFGPGTRLTVL.